This T cell receptor beta chain was profiled in a study of molecular identifiers for immune sequencing clone quantification (dated by TCRdb to between 2018 and 2020). With regard to the full study: For a replicate experiment, the RNA from either approximately 20,000 or 100,000 naive CD8 T cells was divided into five aliquots, and four of those aliquots went on to sequencing. The study was a methods study using CD8 T cells to benchmark molecular-identifier clustering-based TCR repertoire sequencing (MIDCIRS) and TCR RNA copy counting. General conclusions and limits of the study: The sizes of highly expanded clones could end up underestimated when identical TCR molecules share a barcode. In CMV-specific effector cells, clones with more than 20 RNA copies contained over 99% of molecules, whereas in naive cells such clones contained under 1% of molecules. Spiked-in Jurkat TCR RNA (approximately 10 copies' worth), which is not part of the donor repertoire, was contained in the naive libraries. Even against a background of about 960,000 naive CD8 T cells, spiked-in Jurkat TCR RNA amounting to a single cell's worth was reported to be detectable. When barcode sub-clustering was not used, chimeric consensus sequences inflated TCR diversity, with chimeras reaching as high as 47%. Modeling estimated 2.5 to 3.5 recovered TCR RNA copies per cell, compared with about 10 by digital PCR, which implies 30% to 35% capture efficiency.

Libraries of naive CD8 T cells were generated from roughly 20,000 to 1,000,000 sorted cells, with 10%, 30% or 50% of the purified RNA used. On a BD FACSAria II, naive CD8 T cells were FACS-sorted as CD8+CD4-CCR7+CD45RA+ and collected into RLT Plus buffer. Around 10 TCR copies' worth of Jurkat RNA were spiked into about 20,000-1,100,000 naive CD8 T cell samples to test detection sensitivity. CD8 T cells were enriched using RosetteSep CD8+ T Cell Enrichment Cocktail and Ficoll-Paque, and the enriched cells then underwent ACK red cell lysis. The protocol used for the library was PCR. Reads for this sample came from an Illumina HiSeq 4000. Bulk TCR libraries were made following a previously described method, with the TCR primers given in Table S5. Purification of total RNA was performed with the Qiagen AllPrep DNA/RNA kit. Before analysis, reads from multiple sequencing runs of the same library were pooled. On the authors' methods: Reads were retained only if their TCR constant sequence matched exactly, and those retained reads were trimmed to 150 nt and grouped according to their 12-nt molecular barcodes. Within each barcode group, reads were sub-clustered at a 15% Levenshtein threshold, and quality-weighted consensus sequences were built per RNA molecule. Non-functional sequences were filtered out, along with any lower-count sequence sitting one edit away from another sequence. Barcode sub-clusters with fewer than 20% of the maximum read count were removed, based on fitting two negative binomial distributions. TCRdb ran its own pipeline on the public reads, namely fastp trimming at Q25 and MiXCR clone calling, and kept in-frame beta chains. Rows merge per CDR3 protein into single entries with the most common DNA and genes. The V and J calls reflect TCRdb's pipeline rather than the authors' work. The sample table records about 320,000 distinct CDR3 sequences; about a fifth of these occur just once. The ten largest make up approximately 0.85% of the sample.

As regards this clonotype: Its recognized antigen is unknown. Within one base of it there is no much larger clone, and no base qualities were kept.

The CDR3 covers 16 residues, taking in both the cysteine and the phenylalanine. The CDR3 DNA has 48 bases and is translated from base 1. According to the germline V gene, CDR1 reads SGDLS and CDR2 reads YYNGEE. The V and J ends are trimmed by 0 bases and 2 bases, leaving 14 bases between them. The clonotype was recovered from a human donor in good health. Some libraries in this study had Jurkat cell RNA spiked in. This chain is built from TRBV9 and TRBJ1-2; the D gene cannot be named for sure. Sequences were obtained from naive CD8+ T cells from blood, with Jurkat cell RNA spiked in. The cell subset or site label on this specimen signifies: FACS-sorted CD8+CD4-CCR7+CD45RA+ naive T cells. The base sequence is TGTGCCAGCAGCGTAGGATCAGTTAGAGTCAACTATGGCTACACCTTC. Its protein reads: CASSVGSVRVNYGYTF.